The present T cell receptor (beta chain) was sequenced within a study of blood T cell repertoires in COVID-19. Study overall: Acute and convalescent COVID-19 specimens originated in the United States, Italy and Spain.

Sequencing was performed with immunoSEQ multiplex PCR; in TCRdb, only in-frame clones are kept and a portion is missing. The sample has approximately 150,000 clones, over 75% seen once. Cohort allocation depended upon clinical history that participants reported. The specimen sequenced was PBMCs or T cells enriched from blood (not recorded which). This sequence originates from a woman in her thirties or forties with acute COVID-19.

The CDR3 spells CASSEGAGYSPLHF. The CDR3 bases are TGTGCCAGCAGTGAAGGGGCAGGGTATTCACCCCTCCACTTT. This chain uses TRBV2 with TRBJ1-6; D possibly corresponds to TRBD1 (5 bases). CDR3 length: 14 amino acids. With 1 base removed from V and 8 bases from J, the gap between germline ends came to 9 bases. The germline V gene encodes CDR1 SNHLY and CDR2 FYNNEI.